This is a list of T cell receptor beta chains from one sample in a study of blood T cell repertoires in COVID-19. Sequencing was performed with immunoSEQ multiplex PCR; in TCRdb, only in-frame clones are kept and a portion is missing. The data contain about 670,000 clones, 85% to 90% of them singletons. The sequenced material came from peripheral blood. The receptor source for this set is a woman in her late teens or twenties with acute or convalescent COVID-19. The CDR3 runs from the conserved cysteine through the conserved F or W. A D gene is named only where the DNA matches it firmly. Only part of the rows carry a size: once, few, many, or a class if the clone is expanded.

V gene: TRBV7-2; J gene: TRBJ1-2; D gene: TRBD1; clone size: once; CDR3 DNA: TGTGCCAGCAGCTTTTCTCACCCCGCAGGGGGCGCCCACTATGGCTACACCTTC; CDR3 protein: CASSFSHPAGGAHYGYTF
V gene: TRBV13; J gene: TRBJ1-2; D gene: NA; clone size: once; CDR3 DNA: TGTGCCAGCAGCTCGAGCCTTTATGGCTACACCTTC; CDR3 protein: CASSSSLYGYTF
V gene: TRBV3-1/TRBV3-2; J gene: TRBJ1-1; D gene: TRBD1; clone size: NA; CDR3 DNA: TGTGCCAGCAGCCCTGACAGGGGGCGGACTGAAGCTTTCTTT; CDR3 protein: CASSPDRGRTEAFF
V gene: TRBV18; J gene: TRBJ2-5; D gene: NA; clone size: once; CDR3 DNA: TGTGCCAGCTCACCGGCAGGGGAGACCCAGTACTTC; CDR3 protein: CASSPAGETQYF
V gene: TRBV2; J gene: TRBJ2-7; D gene: TRBD1; clone size: few; CDR3 DNA: TGTGCCAGCAGTGAAGCGAGGGGGCTCGACGAGCAGTACTTC; CDR3 protein: CASSEARGLDEQYF
V gene: TRBV6-2/TRBV6-3; J gene: TRBJ1-5; D gene: NA; clone size: NA; CDR3 DNA: TGTGCCAGCAGTTACGGGCAGGGGCGAACCAATCAGCCCCAGCATTTT; CDR3 protein: CASSYGQGRTNQPQHF
V gene: TRBV28; J gene: TRBJ1-6; D gene: TRBD1; clone size: NA; CDR3 DNA: TGTGCCAGCAGTTTACTCCCGGGACAGGGGAATTCACCCCTCCACTTT; CDR3 protein: CASSLLPGQGNSPLHF
V gene: TRBV4-1; J gene: TRBJ1-3; D gene: NA; clone size: NA; CDR3 DNA: TGCGCCAGCAGCCAAGTCGCGGGGGCCTACTCTGGAAACACCATATATTTT; CDR3 protein: CASSQVAGAYSGNTIYF
V gene: TRBV19; J gene: TRBJ1-3; D gene: TRBD1; clone size: NA; CDR3 DNA: TGTGCCAGTAGTATCGACAGGGGTGGAAACACCATATATTTT; CDR3 protein: CASSIDRGGNTIYF
V gene: TRBV27; J gene: TRBJ1-3; D gene: NA; clone size: NA; CDR3 DNA: TGTGCCAGCAGCCCCGGTGCGCTCGGAAACACCATATATTTT; CDR3 protein: CASSPGALGNTIYF
V gene: TRBV6-5; J gene: TRBJ1-2; D gene: NA; clone size: NA; CDR3 DNA: TGTGCCAGCAGTAAGACCCAGGTAGACTATGGCTACACCTTC; CDR3 protein: CASSKTQVDYGYTF
V gene: TRBV5-1; J gene: TRBJ1-4; D gene: NA; clone size: NA; CDR3 DNA: TGCGCCAGCAGCACCCAGGGTGGGTCTAATGAAAAACTGTTTTTT; CDR3 protein: CASSTQGGSNEKLFF
V gene: TRBV3-1/TRBV3-2; J gene: TRBJ1-2; D gene: NA; clone size: NA; CDR3 DNA: TGTGCCAGCAGCCAAGGGCTTACGGGTGTGTACACCTTC; CDR3 protein: CASSQGLTGVYTF
V gene: TRBV12-3/TRBV12-4; J gene: TRBJ2-7; D gene: TRBD1; clone size: NA; CDR3 DNA: TGTGCCAGCGGTTGGACAGGGCCATACGAGCAGTACTTC; CDR3 protein: CASGWTGPYEQYF